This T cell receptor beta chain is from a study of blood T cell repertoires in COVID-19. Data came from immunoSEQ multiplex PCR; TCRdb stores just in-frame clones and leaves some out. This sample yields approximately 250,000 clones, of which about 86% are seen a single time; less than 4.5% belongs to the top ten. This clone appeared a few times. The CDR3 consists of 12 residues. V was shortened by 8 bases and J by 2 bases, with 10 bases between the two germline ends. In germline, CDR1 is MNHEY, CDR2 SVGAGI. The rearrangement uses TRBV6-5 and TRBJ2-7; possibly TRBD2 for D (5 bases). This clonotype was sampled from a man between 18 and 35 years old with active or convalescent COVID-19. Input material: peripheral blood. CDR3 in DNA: TGTGCCAGCTGGACGGGAACCTACGAGCAGTACTTC. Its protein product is CASWTGTYEQYF.